This record looks at one T cell receptor beta chain sequence and its context. Its antigen is undetermined. All the donors were Caucasian adults who lived in Nashville, Tennessee. In the CD4+ fraction, cells were divided into CD45RA+ naive and CD45RA-negative memory subsets. This sample is drawn from a study of shared clonotypes between healthy human individuals. For the study at large: Three CD4 naive, three CD4 memory, two CD8 naive and one CD8 memory plate were used per donor.

This table comes from immunoSEQ multiplex PCR, and its TCRdb copy is limited to in-frame clones, with some not included. The sample lists some 1.5 million clones; 95% to 99% were seen once. The CDR3 contains 15 residues. The germline V and J ends were trimmed by 2 bases and 6 bases, with 15 bases remaining between them. Germline CDR1 is SEHNR and CDR2 is FQNEAQ (reference sequence). Study-level points and caveats: Some naive CD4 clonotypes, 4% to 6%, turned up in common across a handful of donors.

The rearrangement uses TRBV7-9 and TRBJ2-3, with D maybe TRBD2 (7 bases). The clonotype was recovered from a man aged 25 to 45 in good health. Sequencing used naive CD4+ T cells sorted from blood. Subset reported: CD45RA+ positively selected. The CDR3 spells CASSLLGGPGDTQYF. The CDR3 bases are TGTGCCAGCAGCTTACTCGGGGGGCCCGGGGATACGCAGTATTTT.